This T cell receptor (beta chain) was sequenced in a study of blood T cell repertoires in COVID-19. The assay was immunoSEQ multiplex PCR, and TCRdb's table has in-frame clones only and misses some. Of roughly 100,000 clones listed, roughly 87% are singletons. There are 14 residues in the CDR3. V was trimmed by 3 bases and J by 0 bases, leaving 9 bases between them. Germline lookup yields CDR1 SNHLY and CDR2 FYNNEI. The receptor was isolated from a man aged 45-65 years in a cohort sampled during active COVID-19. Sequencing was done on a sample of peripheral blood. This chain joins TRBV2 and TRBJ2-7; the D gene is possibly TRBD1 (5 bases). CDR3 sequence (DNA): TGTGCCAGCAGTGAGCAGGGCCCCTCCTACGAGCAGTACTTC. Translated: CASSEQGPSYEQYF.